These 20 T cell receptor beta chains were all obtained from the same sample, sequenced in a study of cytomegalovirus exposure and HLA in healthy donors. PCR used 60 Vbeta primers and 13 Jbeta primers. The assay was immunoSEQ multiplex PCR, and TCRdb's table has in-frame clones only and misses some. Among 100,000 to 150,000 clones listed, over 80% were seen once. Input material: PBMCs. The receptors stem from a boy aged 5-17 years in good health and CMV-seronegative.

V is TRBV14 and J is TRBJ2-4; weak D call: TRBD2 (5 bases). From germline, CDR1 is SGHDN and CDR2 FVKESK. This CDR3 comprises 20 residues. Trimming left V 1 base short and J 9 bases short, with 31 bases between. CDR3: CASSQVRRLPDQVELGIQYF. For the CDR3, the DNA is TGTGCCAGCAGCCAAGTACGGAGGCTGCCGGACCAAGTGGAACTGGGCATTCAGTACTTC.

The chain carries TRBV29-1 and TRBJ1-2; 8 positions match TRBD1. The V segment lost 5 bases and the J segment 3 bases; nucleotides outside the gene matches: 8. The CDR3 spans 14 residues. Germline CDR1 and CDR2: SQVTM and ANQGSEA. The CDR3 nucleotides are TGCAGCGTTTCGTTTCGGACAGGGTACTATGGCTACACCTTC. Protein sequence: CSVSFRTGYYGYTF.

This clone has only one observation. The chain recombines TRBV29-1 with TRBJ2-5; D uncertain. TRBJ2-7 matches the DNA end more closely, so the J call is doubtful. Germline CDR1 is SQVTM and CDR2 is ANQGSEA. The CDR3 loop spans 13 amino acids. CDR3: CSVETRTSYEQYF. In DNA, the CDR3 is TGCAGCGTTGAGACAAGAACATCCTACGAGCAGTACTTC.

CDR3 DNA sequence: TGTGCCAGCAGCTCCCCTATGGGGGAAGCGGGAGTAAGGGATGAGCAGTTCTTC. Translated, it gives CASSSPMGEAGVRDEQFF. The chain uses TRBV7-9 and TRBJ2-1, with TRBD2 identical over 8 bases. The J segment lost 8 bases and the V segment lost 4 bases, leaving 19 bases of the junction unmatched. Germline V gene data show CDR1 as SEHNR and CDR2 as FQNEAQ (reference sequence). The CDR3 runs 18 residues.

This clone has only a few counts. The rearrangement uses TRBV9 and TRBJ1-1; a weak D match, TRBD1 (6 bases). Per germline, CDR1 SGDLS and CDR2 YYNGEE. Trimming removed 0 bases from V and 3 bases from J, with 9 bases in between. This CDR3 contains 14 residues. In DNA form, the CDR3 reads TGTGCCAGCAGCGTAGGCAGGGGATACACTGAAGCTTTCTTT. Its protein is CASSVGRGYTEAFF.

Here the CDR3 DNA reads TGTGCCAGCAGCCCAAACCAGGGTCCCCAGCATTTT. Translating gives CASSPNQGPQHF. This rearrangement joins TRBV7-9 to TRBJ1-5, with D maybe TRBD1 (5 bases). This CDR3 comprises 12 residues. Trimming took 5 bases from V and 10 from J, leaving 12 bases between them. The germline CDR1 and CDR2 sequences are SEHNR and FQNEAQ (reference sequence).

This chain joins TRBV7-6 and TRBJ2-5; maybe TRBD2 (6 bases). This CDR3 region has 15 residues. Germline CDR1 reads SGHVS; CDR2 reads FNYEAQ. The germline V and J ends were trimmed by 5 bases and 0 bases, with 13 bases remaining between them. The CDR3 DNA sequence: TGTGCCAGCAGCACCCCAGGAGGGAACCAAGAGACCCAGTACTTC. Translating it yields CASSTPGGNQETQYF.

This rearrangement joins TRBV4-1 to TRBJ2-5, with TRBD2 matching 9 bases. The J call may be faulty, since TRBJ2-7 better matches the DNA end. Germline V gives CDR1 MGHRA, CDR2 YSYEKL. The CDR3 runs 17 residues. In DNA, the CDR3 is TGCGCCAGCAGCCAAGAGGCTAGCGGGACTTCGGCCTACGAGCAGTACTTC. Translating gives CASSQEASGTSAYEQYF.

This clone has a handful of counts. In DNA, the CDR3 is TGTGCCAGCAACAAACGTCTCGGGGGAGGGCCGGGTGGGGCCAACGTCCTGACTTTC. Its protein is CASNKRLGGGPGGANVLTF. The chain links TRBV21-1 to TRBJ2-6; the table's D call TRBD2 went unverified against the DNA. TRBV21-1 is described as a pseudogene. This CDR3 region has 19 residues.

For the CDR3, the DNA is TGTGCCTGGAGTGGGGGAAGTGAGGCAGGGTCTGTCTCCTACGAGCAGTACTTC. As protein: CAWSGGSEAGSVSYEQYF. This chain uses TRBV30 with TRBJ2-7, with D tentatively TRBD1 (5 bases). Germline lookup yields CDR1 GTSNPN and CDR2 SVGIG (reference sequence). This CDR3 comprises 18 residues. V was trimmed by 1 base and J by 0 bases, leaving 22 bases between them.

This chain links TRBV30 with TRBJ1-1; possible D gene TRBD1, 5 bases. With 2 bases removed from V and 1 base from J, the gap between germline ends came to 11 bases. Germline CDR1 GTSNPN, CDR2 SVGIG (reference sequence). CDR3 length: 14 amino acids. The CDR3 DNA follows: TGTGCCTGGAGTCTCCGTACAGGGAACACTGAAGCTTTCTTT. Translating it yields CAWSLRTGNTEAFF.

V gene TRBV7-2 combines with J gene TRBJ2-5, with a possible D match to TRBD1 (5 bases). The CDR3 is made up of 15 amino acids. Germline CDR1 SGHTA, CDR2 FQGNSA. Trimming took 6 bases from V and 5 from J, leaving 19 bases between them. The CDR3 reads CASRPPSWGPETQYF. Here the CDR3 DNA reads TGTGCCAGCAGACCGCCGTCGTGGGGCCCGGAGACCCAGTACTTC.

The rearrangement joins TRBV5-1 to TRBJ2-5; maybe TRBD2 (5 bases). Germline CDR1 and CDR2: SGHRS and YFSETQ. Trimming left V 2 bases short and J 2 bases short, with 13 bases between. This CDR3 comprises 15 residues. CDR3 sequence (DNA): TGCGCCAGCAGCTTCTTGGCGGGCGGTCAAGAGACCCAGTACTTC. Residues: CASSFLAGGQETQYF. The full variable domain, rest sourced from reference TRBV5-1 and TRBJ2-5, is KAGVTQTPRYLIKTRGQQVTLSCSPISGHRSVSWYQQTPGQGLQFLFEYFSETQRNKGNFPGRFSGRQFSNSRSEMNVSTLELGDSALYLCASSFLAGGQETQYFGPGTRLLVL.

The V call is TRBV30, the J call TRBJ2-7; 10 positions match TRBD1. The V gene end was trimmed by 1 base and the J gene end by 4 bases; junction bases not matched to a gene: 4. CDR3 size: 14 residues. Per germline, CDR1 GTSNPN and CDR2 SVGIG (reference sequence). The CDR3 is CAWSEGQGSYEQYF. CDR3 bases: TGTGCCTGGAGTGAGGGACAGGGGAGTTACGAGCAGTACTTC.

The V call is TRBV10-3, the J call TRBJ1-2, with 9 bases matching TRBD1. The CDR3 has 17 amino acids. Trimming took 2 bases from V and 8 from J; bases not matched to a gene: 15. Germline V lookup: CDR1 ENHRY, CDR2 SYGVKD. DNA of the CDR3: TGTGCCATCAGTGAGAGTGGGGGACAGGGCCTATCTCGGGGCTACACCTTC. This sequence encodes CAISESGGQGLSRGYTF.

The rearrangement uses TRBV6-5 and TRBJ1-3; D is undetermined. V dropped 5 bases and J dropped 0 bases, with 8 bases sitting between them. CDR3 length: 14 amino acids. Germline CDR1 MNHEY, CDR2 SVGAGI. Written as DNA, the CDR3 is TGTGCCAGCAGTGCTAGATCCTCTGGAAACACCATATATTTT. This codes for CASSARSSGNTIYF.

The chain recombines TRBV4-3 with TRBJ1-2; possibly TRBD1 for D (6 bases). This CDR3 is 15 amino acids long. The germline V gene encodes CDR1 LGHNA and CDR2 YSLEER. Trimming shortened V by 1 base and J by 3 bases, and 12 bases separated the two germline ends. In nucleotides, the CDR3 is TGCGCCAGCAGCCAAGTCCAGGGGCCGGACTATGGCTACACCTTC. As protein: CASSQVQGPDYGYTF.

The chain combines TRBV6-5 with TRBJ2-1; 12 nucleotides match TRBD2. Germline V CDR1 and CDR2: MNHEY, SVGAGI. V gave up 3 bases and J gave up 4 bases; unmatched junction bases: 4. This CDR3 has 16 amino acids. The CDR3 nucleotides are TGTGCCAGCAGTTATCTGGGGACTAGCGGGTACAATGAGCAGTTCTTC. Protein product: CASSYLGTSGYNEQFF.

Here the CDR3 reads CASSPTRGYEQFF. The CDR3 nucleotides read TGTGCCAGCAGCCCGACCCGGGGGTATGAGCAGTTCTTC. The chain carries TRBV7-6 and TRBJ2-1, with TRBD2 as a possible D gene (6 bases). Germline V gene data show CDR1 as SGHVS and CDR2 as FNYEAQ. The CDR3 runs to 13 residues. V lost 5 bases and J lost 8, with 13 bases in between.

The chain links TRBV4-1 to TRBJ2-7; 9 bases map to TRBD1. The CDR3 has 18 residues. The ends lost 0 bases at V and 5 bases at J; junction bases unmatched: 14. Per germline, CDR1 MGHRA and CDR2 YSYEKL. CDR3 bases: TGCGCCAGCAGCCAAGATCGCGCGTATGGGACAGGGAGGAACGAGCAGTACTTC. Its protein is CASSQDRAYGTGRNEQYF.